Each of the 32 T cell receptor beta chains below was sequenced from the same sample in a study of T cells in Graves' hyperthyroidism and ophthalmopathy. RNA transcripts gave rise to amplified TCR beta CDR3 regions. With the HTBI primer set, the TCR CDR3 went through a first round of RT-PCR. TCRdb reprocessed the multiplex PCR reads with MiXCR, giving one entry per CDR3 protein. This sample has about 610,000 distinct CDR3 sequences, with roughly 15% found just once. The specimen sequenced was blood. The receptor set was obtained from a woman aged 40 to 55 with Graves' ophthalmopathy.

CDR3: CASSRQPGQSSYEQYF. The CDR3 DNA is TGCGCCAGCAGCAGACAACCGGGACAGAGCTCCTACGAGCAGTACTTC. This chain uses TRBV5-1 with TRBJ2-7; 7 nucleotides line up with TRBD1. Losses at the gene ends were 4 bases for V and 0 bases for J; bases not matched to a gene: 10. This CDR3 is built from 16 residues. Germline assignment: CDR1 SGHRS and CDR2 YFSETQ.

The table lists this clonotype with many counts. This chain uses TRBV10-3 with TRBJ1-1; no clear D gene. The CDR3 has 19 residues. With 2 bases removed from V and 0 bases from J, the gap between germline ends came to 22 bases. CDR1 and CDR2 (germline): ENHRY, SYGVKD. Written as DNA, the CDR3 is TGTGCCATCAGTGAGACTCTACAGACTTTGAACCACATGAACACTGAAGCTTTCTTT. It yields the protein CAISETLQTLNHMNTEAFF.

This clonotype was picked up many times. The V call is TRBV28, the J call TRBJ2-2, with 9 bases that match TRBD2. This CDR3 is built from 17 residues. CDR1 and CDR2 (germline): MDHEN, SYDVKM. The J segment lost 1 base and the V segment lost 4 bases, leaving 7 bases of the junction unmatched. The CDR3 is CASSSYLAGKNTGELFF. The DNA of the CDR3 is TGTGCCAGCAGTTCGTACCTAGCGGGAAAGAACACCGGGGAGCTGTTTTTT.

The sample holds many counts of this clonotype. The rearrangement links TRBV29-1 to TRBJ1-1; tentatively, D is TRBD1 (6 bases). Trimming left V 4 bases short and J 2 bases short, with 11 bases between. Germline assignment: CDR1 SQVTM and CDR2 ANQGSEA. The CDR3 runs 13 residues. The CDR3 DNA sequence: TGCAGCGTTGCCGGACAGATCAACACTGAAGCTTTCTTT. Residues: CSVAGQINTEAFF.

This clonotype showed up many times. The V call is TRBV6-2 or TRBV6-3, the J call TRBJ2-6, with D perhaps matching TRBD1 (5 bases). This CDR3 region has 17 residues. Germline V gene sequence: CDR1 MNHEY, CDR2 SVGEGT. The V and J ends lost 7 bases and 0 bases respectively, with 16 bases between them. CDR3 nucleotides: TGTGCCAGCAAGACAGTCGAAGGGTTCTCTGGGGCCAACGTCCTGACTTTC. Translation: CASKTVEGFSGANVLTF.

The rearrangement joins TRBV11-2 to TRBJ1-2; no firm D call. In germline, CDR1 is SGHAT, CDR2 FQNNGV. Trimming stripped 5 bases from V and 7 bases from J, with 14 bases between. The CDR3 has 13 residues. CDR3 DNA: TGTGCCAGCAGCGCAGACCGGTACGGTGGCTACACCTTC. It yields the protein CASSADRYGGYTF.

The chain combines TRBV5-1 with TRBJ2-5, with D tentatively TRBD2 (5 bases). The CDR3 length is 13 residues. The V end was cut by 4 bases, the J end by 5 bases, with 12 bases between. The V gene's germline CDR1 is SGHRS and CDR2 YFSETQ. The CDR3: CASSILDDETQYF. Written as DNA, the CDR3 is TGCGCCAGCAGCATACTAGATGACGAGACCCAGTACTTC. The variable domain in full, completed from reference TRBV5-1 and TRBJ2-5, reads KAGVTQTPRYLIKTRGQQVTLSCSPISGHRSVSWYQQTPGQGLQFLFEYFSETQRNKGNFPGRFSGRQFSNSRSEMNVSTLELGDSALYLCASSILDDETQYFGPGTRLLVL.

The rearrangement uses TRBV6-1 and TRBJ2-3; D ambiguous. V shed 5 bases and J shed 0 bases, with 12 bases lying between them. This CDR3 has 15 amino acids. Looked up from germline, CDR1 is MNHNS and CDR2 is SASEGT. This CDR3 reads CASSPLGPSTDTQYF. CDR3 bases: TGTGCCAGCAGTCCTTTAGGCCCTAGCACAGATACGCAGTATTTT.

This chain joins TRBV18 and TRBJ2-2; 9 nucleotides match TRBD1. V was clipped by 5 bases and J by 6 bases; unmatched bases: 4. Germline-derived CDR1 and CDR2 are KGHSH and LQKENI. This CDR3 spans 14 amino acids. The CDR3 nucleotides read TGTGCCAGCTCAACGGACAGGGGCTCCGGGGAGCTGTTTTTT. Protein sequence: CASSTDRGSGELFF.

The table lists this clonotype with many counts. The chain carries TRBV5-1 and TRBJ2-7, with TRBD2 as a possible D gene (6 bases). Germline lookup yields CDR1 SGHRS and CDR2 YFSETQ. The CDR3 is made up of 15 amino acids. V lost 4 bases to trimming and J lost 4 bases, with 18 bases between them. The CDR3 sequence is CASSRGTQHEYEQYF. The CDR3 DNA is TGCGCCAGCAGCCGCGGGACTCAACATGAGTACGAGCAGTACTTC.

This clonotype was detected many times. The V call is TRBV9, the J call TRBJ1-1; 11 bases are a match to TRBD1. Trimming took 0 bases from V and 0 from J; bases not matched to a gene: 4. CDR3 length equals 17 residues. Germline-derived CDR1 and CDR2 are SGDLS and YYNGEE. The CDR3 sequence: CASSVGTGGGVNTEAFF. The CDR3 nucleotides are TGTGCCAGCAGCGTAGGGACAGGGGGCGGCGTGAACACTGAAGCTTTCTTT.

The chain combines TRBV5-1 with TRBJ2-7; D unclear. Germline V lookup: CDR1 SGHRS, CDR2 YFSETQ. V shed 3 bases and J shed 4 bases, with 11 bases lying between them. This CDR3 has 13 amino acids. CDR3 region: CASSSGSRYEQYF. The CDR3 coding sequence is TGCGCCAGCAGCTCCGGAAGTCGGTACGAGCAGTACTTC.

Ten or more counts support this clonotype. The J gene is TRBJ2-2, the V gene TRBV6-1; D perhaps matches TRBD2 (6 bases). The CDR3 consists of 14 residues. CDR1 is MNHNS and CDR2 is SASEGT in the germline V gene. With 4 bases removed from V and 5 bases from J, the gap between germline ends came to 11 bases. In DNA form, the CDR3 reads TGTGCCAGCAGTGTTAGCGGAGAAACCGGGGAGCTGTTTTTT. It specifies CASSVSGETGELFF.

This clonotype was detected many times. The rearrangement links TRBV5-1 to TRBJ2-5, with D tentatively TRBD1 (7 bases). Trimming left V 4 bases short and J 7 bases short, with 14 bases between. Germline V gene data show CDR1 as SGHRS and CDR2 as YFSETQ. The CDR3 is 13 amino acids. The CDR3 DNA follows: TGCGCCAGCAGCGCGGGACAGAGGGGGACCCAGTACTTC. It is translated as CASSAGQRGTQYF.

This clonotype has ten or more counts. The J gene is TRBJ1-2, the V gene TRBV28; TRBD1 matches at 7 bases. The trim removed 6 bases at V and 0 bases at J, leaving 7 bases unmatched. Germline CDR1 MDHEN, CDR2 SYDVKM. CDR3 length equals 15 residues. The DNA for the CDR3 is TGTGCCAGCAGCTCCGTGGACAGGTCTAACTATGGCTACACCTTC. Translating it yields CASSSVDRSNYGYTF.

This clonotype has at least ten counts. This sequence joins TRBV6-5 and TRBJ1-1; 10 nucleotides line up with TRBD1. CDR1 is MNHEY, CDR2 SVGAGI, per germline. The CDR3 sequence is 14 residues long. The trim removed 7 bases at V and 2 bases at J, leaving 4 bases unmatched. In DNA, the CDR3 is TGTGCCAGCAATTGGGACAGGGGTAACACTGAAGCTTTCTTT. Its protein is CASNWDRGNTEAFF.

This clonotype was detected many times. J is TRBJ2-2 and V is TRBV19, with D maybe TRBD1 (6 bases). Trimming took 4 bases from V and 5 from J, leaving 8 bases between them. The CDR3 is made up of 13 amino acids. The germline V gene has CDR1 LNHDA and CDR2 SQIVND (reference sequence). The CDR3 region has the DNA TGTGCCAGTAGTACTACAGGGACCGGGGAGCTGTTTTTT. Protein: CASSTTGTGELFF.

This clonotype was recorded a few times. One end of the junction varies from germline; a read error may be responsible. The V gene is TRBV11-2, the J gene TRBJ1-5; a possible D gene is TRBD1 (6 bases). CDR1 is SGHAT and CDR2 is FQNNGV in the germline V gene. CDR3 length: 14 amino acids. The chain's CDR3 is CASSLTGLEQLQHF. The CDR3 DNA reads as TGTGCCAGCAGCCTAACAGGGTTGGAGCAGCTCCAGCATTTT.

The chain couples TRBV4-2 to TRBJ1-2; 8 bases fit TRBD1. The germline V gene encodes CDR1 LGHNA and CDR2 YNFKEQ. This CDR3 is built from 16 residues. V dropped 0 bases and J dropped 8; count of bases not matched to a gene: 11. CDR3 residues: CASSQDMRQGAGGYTF. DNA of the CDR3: TGTGCCAGCAGCCAAGATATGAGGCAGGGGGCAGGAGGCTACACCTTC.

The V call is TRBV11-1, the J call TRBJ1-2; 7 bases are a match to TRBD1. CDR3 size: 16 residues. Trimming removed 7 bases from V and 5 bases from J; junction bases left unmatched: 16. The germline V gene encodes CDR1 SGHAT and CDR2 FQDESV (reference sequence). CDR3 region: CASNRLTGDRAYGYTF. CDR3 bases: TGTGCCAGCAACCGACTTACAGGTGACAGGGCGTATGGCTACACCTTC.

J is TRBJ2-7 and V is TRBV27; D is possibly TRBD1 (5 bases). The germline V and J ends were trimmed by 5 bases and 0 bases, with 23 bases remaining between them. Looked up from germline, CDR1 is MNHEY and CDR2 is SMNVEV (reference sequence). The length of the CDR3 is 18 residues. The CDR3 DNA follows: TGTGCCAGCAGTCCAATCCGTTCAGGGTGGGGTAGCTCCTACGAGCAGTACTTC. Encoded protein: CASSPIRSGWGSSYEQYF.

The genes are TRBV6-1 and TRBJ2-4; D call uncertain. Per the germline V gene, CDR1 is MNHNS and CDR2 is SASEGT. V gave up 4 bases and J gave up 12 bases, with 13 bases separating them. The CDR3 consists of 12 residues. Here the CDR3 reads CASSAVQSDQYF. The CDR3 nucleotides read TGTGCCAGCAGTGCCGTCCAATCGGATCAGTACTTC.

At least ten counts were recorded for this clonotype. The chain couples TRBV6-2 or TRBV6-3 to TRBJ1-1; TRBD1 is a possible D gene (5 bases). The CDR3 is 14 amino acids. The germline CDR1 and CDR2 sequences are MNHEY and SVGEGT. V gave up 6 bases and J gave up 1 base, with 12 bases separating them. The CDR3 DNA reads TGTGCCAGCAGCCCCCTTAGGGGGAACACTGAAGCTTTCTTT. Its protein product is CASSPLRGNTEAFF.

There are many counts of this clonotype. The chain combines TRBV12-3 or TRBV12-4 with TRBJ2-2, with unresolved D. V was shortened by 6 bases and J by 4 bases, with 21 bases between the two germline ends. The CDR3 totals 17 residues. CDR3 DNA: TGTGCCAGCAGCCTATCCCGGACCGTCACCTCCACCGGGGAGCTGTTTTTT. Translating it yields CASSLSRTVTSTGELFF.

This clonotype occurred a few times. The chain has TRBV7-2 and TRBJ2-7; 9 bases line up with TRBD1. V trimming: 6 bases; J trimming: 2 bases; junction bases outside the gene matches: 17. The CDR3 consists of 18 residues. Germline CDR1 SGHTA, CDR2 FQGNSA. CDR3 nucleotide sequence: TGTGCCAGCAGACCGCAGACCACCGGGACAGGGAACCCCTACGAGCAGTACTTC. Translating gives CASRPQTTGTGNPYEQYF.

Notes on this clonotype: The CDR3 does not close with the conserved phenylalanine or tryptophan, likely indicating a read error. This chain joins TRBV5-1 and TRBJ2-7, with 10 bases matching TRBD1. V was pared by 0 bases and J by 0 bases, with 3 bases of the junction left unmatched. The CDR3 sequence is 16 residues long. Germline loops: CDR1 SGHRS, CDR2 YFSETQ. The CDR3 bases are TGCGCCAGCAGCTTGGGACAGGGGGCCCTCTCCTACGAGCAGTACTCC. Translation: CASSLGQGALSYEQYS.

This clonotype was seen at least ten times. CDR3 amino acids: CASSWDQANYGYTF. The CDR3 region has the DNA TGTGCCAGCAGTTGGGATCAAGCTAACTATGGCTACACCTTC. The chain employs TRBV6-5 and TRBJ1-2; unclear D gene. The V gene's germline CDR1 is MNHEY and CDR2 SVGAGI. V dropped 4 bases and J dropped 0 bases, with 9 bases sitting between them. The CDR3 has 14 amino acids.

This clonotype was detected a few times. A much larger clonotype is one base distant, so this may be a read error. The CDR3 sequence: CASSLERLQGTQYF. As DNA, the CDR3 is TGTGCCAGCAGTTTAGAGCGACTCCAAGGGACCCAGTACTTC. This chain uses TRBV28 with TRBJ2-5; no clear D. CDR1 is MDHEN, CDR2 SYDVKM, per germline. This CDR3 region has 14 residues. Using reference TRBV28 and TRBJ2-5 for the parts outside the CDR3, the full variable domain is DVKVTQSSRYLVKRTGEKVFLECVQDMDHENMFWYRQDPGLGLRLIYFSYDVKMKEKGDIPEGYSVSREKKERFSLILESASTNQTSMYLCASSLERLQGTQYFGPGTRLLVL.

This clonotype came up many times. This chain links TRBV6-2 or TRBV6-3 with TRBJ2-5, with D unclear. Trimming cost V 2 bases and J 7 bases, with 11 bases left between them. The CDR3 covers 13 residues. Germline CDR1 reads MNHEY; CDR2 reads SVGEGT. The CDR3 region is CASSYPIRGTQYF. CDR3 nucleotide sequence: TGTGCCAGCAGTTACCCCATCCGTGGGACCCAGTACTTC.

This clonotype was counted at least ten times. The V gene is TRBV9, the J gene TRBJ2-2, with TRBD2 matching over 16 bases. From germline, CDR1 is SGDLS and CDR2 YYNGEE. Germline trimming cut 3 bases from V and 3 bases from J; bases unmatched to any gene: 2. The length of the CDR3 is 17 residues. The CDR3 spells CASSAGLAGGYTGELFF. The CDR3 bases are TGTGCCAGCAGCGCGGGACTAGCGGGAGGGTACACCGGGGAGCTGTTTTTT.

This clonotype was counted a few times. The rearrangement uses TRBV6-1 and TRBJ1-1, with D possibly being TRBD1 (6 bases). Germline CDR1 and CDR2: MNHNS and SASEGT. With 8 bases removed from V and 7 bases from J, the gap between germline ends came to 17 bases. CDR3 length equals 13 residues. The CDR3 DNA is TGTGCCAGCCTCACCGGGGGGCGCGTTGAAGCTTTCTTT. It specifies CASLTGGRVEAFF.

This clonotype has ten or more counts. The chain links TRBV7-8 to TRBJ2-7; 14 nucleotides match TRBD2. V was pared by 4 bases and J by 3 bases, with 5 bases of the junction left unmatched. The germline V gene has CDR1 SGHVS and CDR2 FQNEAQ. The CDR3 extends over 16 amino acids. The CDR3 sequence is CASSYYGTSGSYEQYF. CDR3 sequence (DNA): TGTGCCAGCAGCTACTACGGGACTAGCGGGAGCTACGAGCAGTACTTC.